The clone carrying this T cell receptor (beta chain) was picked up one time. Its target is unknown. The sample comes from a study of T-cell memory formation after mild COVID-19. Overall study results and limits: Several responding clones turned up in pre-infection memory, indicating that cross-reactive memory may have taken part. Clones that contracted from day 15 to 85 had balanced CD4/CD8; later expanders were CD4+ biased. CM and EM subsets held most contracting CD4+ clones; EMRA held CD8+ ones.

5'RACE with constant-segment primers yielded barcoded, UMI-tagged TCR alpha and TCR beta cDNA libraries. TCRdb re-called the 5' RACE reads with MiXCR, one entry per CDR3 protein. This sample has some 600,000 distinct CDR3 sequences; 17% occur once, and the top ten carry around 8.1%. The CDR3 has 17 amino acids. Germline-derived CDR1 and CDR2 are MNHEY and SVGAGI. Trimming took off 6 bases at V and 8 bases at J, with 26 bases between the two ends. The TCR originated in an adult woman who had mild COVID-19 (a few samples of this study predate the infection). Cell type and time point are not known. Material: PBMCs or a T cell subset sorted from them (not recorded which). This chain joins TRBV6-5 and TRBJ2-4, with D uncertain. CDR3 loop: CASRSPYGSEGVDIQYF. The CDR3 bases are TGTGCCAGCAGGTCTCCCTATGGCTCGGAAGGAGTAGACATTCAGTACTTC.